The 29 T cell receptor beta chains given below trace back to one sample, sequenced in a study of cytomegalovirus exposure and HLA in healthy donors. PCR used 60 Vbeta primers and 13 Jbeta primers. Libraries were prepared by immunoSEQ multiplex PCR; TCRdb keeps only in-frame clonotypes and omits some of them. The sample lists about 140,000 clones, roughly 80% seen once, with 2.5% to 3% in the top ten. Sequences were obtained from PBMCs. The receptors shown here come from a woman younger than 45 in good health and CMV-seronegative.

The chain recombines TRBV18 with TRBJ2-1; the match to TRBD2 covers 8 bases. The CDR3 consists of 15 residues. CDR1 and CDR2 from the germline V gene are KGHSH and LQKENI. Trimming at V came to 8 bases and at J to 7 bases, leaving 13 bases not matched to a gene. CDR3 amino acids: CASGRSGGLGNEQFF. DNA of the CDR3: TGTGCCAGCGGCCGGAGCGGGGGCCTGGGGAATGAGCAGTTCTTC.

This chain connects TRBV19 to TRBJ1-1, with D uncertain. From germline, CDR1 is LNHDA and CDR2 SQIVND (reference sequence). Trimming left V 6 bases short and J 4 bases short, with 9 bases between. This CDR3 comprises 12 residues. The CDR3 coding sequence is TGTGCCAGTAGGGGCACCTTCACTGAAGCTTTCTTT. It yields the protein CASRGTFTEAFF.

The rearrangement uses TRBV6-5 and TRBJ1-2, with 10 positions matching TRBD1. This CDR3 spans 12 amino acids. With V trimmed by 5 bases and J by 8 bases, 2 bases remained unmatched. Germline assignment: CDR1 MNHEY and CDR2 SVGAGI. The CDR3 spells CASSRTGGGYTF. DNA for the CDR3: TGTGCCAGCAGTAGGACAGGGGGGGGCTACACCTTC.

This clone was seen a handful of times. The chain's CDR3 is CASSPRNTGELFF. The CDR3 DNA sequence: TGTGCCAGCAGTCCGAGGAACACCGGGGAGCTGTTTTTT. The rearrangement links TRBV6-5 to TRBJ2-2; the D is unclear. The CDR3 length is 13 residues. CDR1 is MNHEY and CDR2 is SVGAGI in the germline V gene. V was cut by 5 bases and J by 1 base, with 5 bases left in between.

V gene TRBV5-3 combines with J gene TRBJ1-1; D is uncertain. TRBV5-3 is identified as an open reading frame with a role that is uncertain. V lost 0 bases, J lost 3 bases, and 12 bases lay in between. The CDR3 contains 15 residues. The CDR3 bases are TGTGCCAGAAGCTTGGCGACCAGGAAGGACACTGAAGCTTTCTTT. This gives the protein CARSLATRKDTEAFF.

The V gene is TRBV6-1, the J gene TRBJ2-7; no reliable D call. This CDR3 is 15 amino acids long. Germline CDR1 MNHNS, CDR2 SASEGT. V lost 0 bases, J lost 3 bases, and 12 bases lay in between. The CDR3 spells CASSEALNTDYEQYF. Written as DNA, the CDR3 is TGTGCCAGCAGTGAAGCGTTAAACACCGACTACGAGCAGTACTTC.

The V and J genes are TRBV5-1 and TRBJ2-7; D remains unclear. The ends were cut back, 0 bases at V and 3 bases at J, with 4 bases in the middle. The CDR3 is 12 amino acids. Germline loops: CDR1 SGHRS, CDR2 YFSETQ. The CDR3 DNA is TGCGCCAGCAGCTTGGCAGACTACGAGCAGTACTTC. This sequence encodes CASSLADYEQYF.

This CDR3 is CASSLSNYEQYF. Here the CDR3 DNA reads TGTGCCAGCAGCTTATCAAACTACGAGCAGTACTTC. The V and J genes are TRBV7-2 and TRBJ2-7; no clear D. The CDR3 is made up of 12 amino acids. Trimming took off 2 bases at V and 3 bases at J, with 5 bases between the two ends. The germline V gene has CDR1 SGHTA and CDR2 FQGNSA.

This clone was detected a few times. The chain is built from TRBV2 and TRBJ1-1; 10 nucleotides line up with TRBD1. In germline, CDR1 is SNHLY, CDR2 FYNNEI. The junction had 12 bases not matched to a gene; V was cut back by 10 bases and J by 4 bases. CDR3 length: 15 amino acids. CDR3 protein: CATRRTGGGGTEAFF. The DNA of the CDR3 is TGTGCCACCAGACGGACAGGGGGGGGAGGCACTGAAGCTTTCTTT.

For this clone: Sequence at one end of the junction differs from germline and may be a read error. The gene calls are TRBV7-9 and TRBJ2-2; 14 bases line up with TRBD2. CDR3 length: 18 amino acids. The germline V gene has CDR1 SEHNR and CDR2 FQNEAQ (reference sequence). The CDR3 sequence is CSSSWTSGRSSSTGELFF. As DNA, the CDR3 is TGTTCCAGCAGCTGGACTAGCGGGAGGAGCTCAAGCACCGGGGAGCTGTTTTTT.

The chain has TRBV4-1 and TRBJ2-1; no clear D gene. Germline assignment: CDR1 MGHRA and CDR2 YSYEKL. The CDR3 length is 14 residues. V lost 8 bases and J lost 0, with 11 bases in between. The CDR3 DNA is TGCGCCAGCCGTGCCAAGAGCTCCTACAATGAGCAGTTCTTC. This codes for CASRAKSSYNEQFF.

The CDR3 sequence: CASTRNSVYNEQFF. The CDR3 bases are TGTGCCAGCACGCGGAACTCCGTATACAATGAGCAGTTCTTC. This chain links TRBV6-6 with TRBJ2-1, with D hard to call. Trimming stripped 7 bases from V and 4 bases from J, with 14 bases between. This CDR3 contains 14 residues. The germline gives CDR1 MNHNY, CDR2 SVGAGI (reference sequence).

V and J are TRBV19 and TRBJ2-3; possibly TRBD2 for D (7 bases). Germline V gene data show CDR1 as LNHDA and CDR2 as SQIVND (reference sequence). The V end lost 1 base, the J end lost 7 bases, and 30 bases lay between the germline ends. The CDR3 has 20 amino acids. The CDR3 bases are TGTGCCAGTAGTATAGGGCGTCGGGGGGCCCTTACAACATACAGCCATACGCAGTATTTT. Translation gives CASSIGRRGALTTYSHTQYF.

The rearrangement joins TRBV28 to TRBJ2-7, with D uncertain. The CDR3 has 12 residues. Germline CDR1 and CDR2: MDHEN and SYDVKM. DNA of the CDR3: TGTGCGCCGAGAGAAACCCCCTACGAGCAGTACTTC. Translation: CAPRETPYEQYF.

The genes are TRBV14 and TRBJ2-1; D might be TRBD2 (5 bases). Germline loops: CDR1 SGHDN, CDR2 FVKESK. The V end lost 0 bases, the J end lost 12 bases, and 15 bases lay between the germline ends. The CDR3 sequence is 14 residues long. The CDR3 sequence: CASSQDLRTGRQFF. The CDR3, as DNA: TGTGCCAGCAGCCAAGATCTTAGAACGGGGAGGCAGTTCTTC.

The V call is TRBV19, the J call TRBJ2-7; D gene uncertain. V gave up 3 bases and J gave up 2 bases, with 8 bases separating them. The CDR3 extends over 13 amino acids. Germline V CDR1 and CDR2: LNHDA, SQIVND (reference sequence). This CDR3 is CASSIGYPYEQYF. The CDR3, as DNA: TGTGCCAGTAGTATCGGGTACCCCTACGAGCAGTACTTC.

The rearrangement uses TRBV10-1 and TRBJ2-7; 11 bases are shared with TRBD2. CDR1 is WNHNN, CDR2 SYGVQD, per germline (reference sequence). This CDR3 has 15 amino acids. Trimming took 1 base from V and 4 from J; bases not matched to a gene: 3. CDR3 residues: CASSELLAGVYEQYF. The CDR3 DNA sequence: TGCGCCAGCAGTGAGTTACTAGCGGGAGTTTACGAGCAGTACTTC.

The gene calls are TRBV7-3 and TRBJ2-2, with 9 bases that match TRBD2. The V and J ends lost 5 bases and 0 bases, in that order; junction bases with no gene match: 7. Germline V gene lookup returns CDR1 SGHTA and CDR2 FQGTGA. The CDR3 covers 17 residues. In DNA form, the CDR3 reads TGTGCCAGCAGCCCTTCCCTAGCGGGAACGAACACCGGGGAGCTGTTTTTT. Translating gives CASSPSLAGTNTGELFF.

The chain carries TRBV7-2 and TRBJ1-5, with a tentative D call TRBD1 (5 bases). The germline gives CDR1 SGHTA, CDR2 FQGNSA. This CDR3 contains 15 residues. V lost 5 bases and J lost 7, with 18 bases in between. The CDR3 nucleotides are TGTGCCAGCAGCCCACCGGGCCAGGGTGGGCAGCCCCAGCATTTT. It codes for CASSPPGQGGQPQHF.

The rearrangement uses TRBV13 and TRBJ1-3; TRBD1 matches 7 bases. The J segment lost 3 bases and the V segment lost 5 bases, leaving 7 bases of the junction unmatched. This CDR3 region has 15 residues. Per the germline V gene, CDR1 is PRHDT and CDR2 is FYEKMQ (reference sequence). The CDR3 sequence: CASSKPGQYGNTIYF. CDR3 nucleotides: TGTGCCAGCAGCAAACCGGGACAGTATGGAAACACCATATATTTT.

The DNA for the CDR3 is TGCAGCGTTATGGGGGCAGGGGCCTACGAGCAGTACTTC. As protein: CSVMGAGAYEQYF. V and J are TRBV29-1 and TRBJ2-7; D might be TRBD1 (6 bases). The germline CDR1 and CDR2 sequences are SQVTM and ANQGSEA. CDR3 length: 13 residues. V was trimmed by 5 bases and J by 2 bases, leaving 13 bases between them.

This sequence joins TRBV9 and TRBJ2-2; TRBD1 might be the D (6 bases). The CDR3 is 15 residues long. Germline CDR1 SGDLS, CDR2 YYNGEE. Deletions cut 3 bases from V and 4 bases from J, with 13 bases between. The CDR3 region is CASSGSGEVTGELFF. The CDR3 nucleotides are TGTGCCAGCAGCGGCTCAGGGGAAGTCACCGGGGAGCTGTTTTTT.

The chain has TRBV7-2 and TRBJ2-5, with TRBD2 identical over 7 bases. V dropped 5 bases and J dropped 1; count of bases not matched to a gene: 10. The CDR3 spans 16 residues. CDR1 is SGHTA, CDR2 FQGNSA, per germline. The CDR3 DNA reads TGTGCCAGCAGCCCCTGGACTAGTCTCCTCCAAGAGACCCAGTACTTC. Translating gives CASSPWTSLLQETQYF.

This chain joins TRBV7-2 and TRBJ1-1; 9 nucleotides align to TRBD1. This CDR3 spans 14 amino acids. V lost 4 bases to trimming and J lost 3 bases; unmatched junction nucleotides: 3. Germline V lookup: CDR1 SGHTA, CDR2 FQGNSA. For the CDR3, the DNA is TGTGCCAGCAGCTACAGGGGGCGCGACACTGAAGCTTTCTTT. Translating it yields CASSYRGRDTEAFF.

The chain carries TRBV7-7 and TRBJ2-2; the match to TRBD1 covers 10 bases. The trim removed 3 bases at V and 5 bases at J, leaving 3 bases unmatched. This CDR3 is 15 amino acids long. The germline V gene has CDR1 SSHAT and CDR2 FNYEAQ (reference sequence). DNA for the CDR3: TGTGCCAGCAGCTTGGGACAGGGGAGGACCGGGGAGCTGTTTTTT. Protein product: CASSLGQGRTGELFF.

This chain uses TRBV10-2 with TRBJ2-7; 8 positions agree with TRBD2. The CDR3 sequence is 14 residues long. J was trimmed by 3 bases and V by 4 bases; bases with no gene match: 5. Germline CDR1 and CDR2: WSHSY and SAAADI. CDR3 amino acids: CASSVELADYEQYF. The CDR3 DNA is TGCGCCAGCAGTGTGGAACTAGCGGACTACGAGCAGTACTTC.

The rearrangement links TRBV2 to TRBJ1-2; weak D call: TRBD1 (6 bases). The CDR3 runs 13 residues. Germline V gene sequence: CDR1 SNHLY, CDR2 FYNNEI. V lost 9 bases and J 4 bases, leaving 15 bases between the germline ends. The DNA of the CDR3 is TGTGCCAGAGGTGGGGGCAGGGCCTATGGCTACACCTTC. Translation: CARGGGRAYGYTF.

This sequence joins TRBV5-8 and TRBJ2-7; 7 bases agree with TRBD2. CDR1 and CDR2 (germline): SGHTS, YDEGEE. The CDR3 runs to 15 residues. V trimming: 0 bases; J trimming: 3 bases; junction bases outside the gene matches: 6. CDR3 coding DNA: TGTGCCAGCAGCTTGGTTGGGGGAGGGCTCTACGAGCAGTACTTC. It yields the protein CASSLVGGGLYEQYF.

The rearrangement joins TRBV7-6 to TRBJ2-7, with a tentative D call TRBD1 (5 bases). Germline CDR1 reads SGHVS; CDR2 reads FNYEAQ. V lost 5 bases and J lost 6, with 11 bases in between. This CDR3 region has 12 residues. The CDR3 nucleotides are TGTGCCAGCAGCCCCAGGGCCCGCGAGCAGTACTTC. Translation gives CASSPRAREQYF. The full variable domain, with the rest looked up from reference TRBV7-6 and TRBJ2-7, is GAGVSQSPRYKVTKRGQDVALRCDPISGHVSLYWYRQALGQGPEFLTYFNYEAQQDKSGLPNDRFSAERPEGSISTLTIQRTEQRDSAMYRCASSPRAREQYFGPGTRLTVT.